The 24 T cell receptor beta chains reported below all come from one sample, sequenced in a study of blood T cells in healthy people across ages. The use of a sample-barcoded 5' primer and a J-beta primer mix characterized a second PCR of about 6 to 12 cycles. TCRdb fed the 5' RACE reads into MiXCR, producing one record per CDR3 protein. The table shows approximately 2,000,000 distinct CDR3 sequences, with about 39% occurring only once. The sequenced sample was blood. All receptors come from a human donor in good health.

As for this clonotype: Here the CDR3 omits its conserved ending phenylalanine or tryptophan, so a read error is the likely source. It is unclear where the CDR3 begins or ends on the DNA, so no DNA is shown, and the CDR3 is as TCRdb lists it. The CDR3 here is CSASSPGTASYGYTFGS. The chain uses TRBV20-1 and TRBJ2-5; the table's D call TRBD1 went unverified against the DNA. The CDR3 is 17 residues long, counting both termini. The germline CDR1 and CDR2 sequences are DFQATT and SNEGSKA (reference sequence).

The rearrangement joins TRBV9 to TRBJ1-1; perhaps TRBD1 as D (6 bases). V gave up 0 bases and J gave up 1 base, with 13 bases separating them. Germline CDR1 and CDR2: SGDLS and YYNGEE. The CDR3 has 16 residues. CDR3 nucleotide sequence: TGTGCCAGCAGCGTAGGGTCCTTGGGACAGAACACTGAAGCTTTCTTT. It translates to CASSVGSLGQNTEAFF.

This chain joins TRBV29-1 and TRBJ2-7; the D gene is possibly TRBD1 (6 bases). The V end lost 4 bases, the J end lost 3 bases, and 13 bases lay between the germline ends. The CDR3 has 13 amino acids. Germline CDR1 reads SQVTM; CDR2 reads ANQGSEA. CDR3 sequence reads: CSVVSGENYEQYF. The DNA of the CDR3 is TGCAGCGTTGTTTCAGGGGAAAACTACGAGCAGTACTTC.

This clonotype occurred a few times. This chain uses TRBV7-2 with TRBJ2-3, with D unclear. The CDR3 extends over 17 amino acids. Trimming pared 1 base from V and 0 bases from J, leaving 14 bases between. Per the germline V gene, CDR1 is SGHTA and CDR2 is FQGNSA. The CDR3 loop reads CASSLDPIWGSTDTQYF. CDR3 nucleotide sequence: TGTGCCAGCAGCTTAGACCCCATCTGGGGTAGCACAGATACGCAGTATTTT. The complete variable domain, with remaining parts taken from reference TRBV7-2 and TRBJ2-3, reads GAGVSQSPSNKVTEKGKDVELRCDPISGHTALYWYRQSLGQGLEFLIYFQGNSAPDKSGLPSDRFSAERTGGSVSTLTIQRTQQEDSAVYLCASSLDPIWGSTDTQYFGPGTRLTVL.

CDR3 residues: CATSRGTGEGYTF. CDR3 DNA: TGTGCCACCAGCAGAGGGACAGGGGAAGGCTACACCTTC. The chain is built from TRBV15 and TRBJ1-2; 9 bases map to TRBD1. CDR1 and CDR2 from the germline V gene are LNHNV and YYDKDF (reference sequence). The V gene end was trimmed by 1 base and the J gene end by 8 bases; junction bases not matched to a gene: 2. The CDR3 length is 13 residues.

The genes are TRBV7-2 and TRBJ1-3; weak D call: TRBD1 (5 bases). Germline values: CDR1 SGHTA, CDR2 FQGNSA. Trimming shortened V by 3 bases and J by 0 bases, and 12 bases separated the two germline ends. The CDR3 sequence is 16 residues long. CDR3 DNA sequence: TGTGCCAGCAGCTTTACTGGGGGACTCTCTGGAAACACCATATATTTT. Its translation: CASSFTGGLSGNTIYF. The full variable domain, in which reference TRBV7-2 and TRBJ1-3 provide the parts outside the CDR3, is GAGVSQSPSNKVTEKGKDVELRCDPISGHTALYWYRQSLGQGLEFLIYFQGNSAPDKSGLPSDRFSAERTGGSVSTLTIQRTQQEDSAVYLCASSFTGGLSGNTIYFGEGSWLTVV.

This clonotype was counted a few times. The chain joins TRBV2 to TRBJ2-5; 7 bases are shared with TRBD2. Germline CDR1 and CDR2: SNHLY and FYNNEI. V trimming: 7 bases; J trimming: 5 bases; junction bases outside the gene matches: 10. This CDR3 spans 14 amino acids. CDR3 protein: CASKKTSTQETQYF. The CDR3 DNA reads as TGTGCCAGCAAAAAGACTAGCACCCAGGAGACCCAGTACTTC.

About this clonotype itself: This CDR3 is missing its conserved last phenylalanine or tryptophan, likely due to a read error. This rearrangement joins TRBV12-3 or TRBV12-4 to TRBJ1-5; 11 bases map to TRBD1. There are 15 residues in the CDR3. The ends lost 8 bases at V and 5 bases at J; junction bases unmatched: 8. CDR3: CASARTGGADQPQHV. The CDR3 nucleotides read TGTGCCAGCGCCAGGACAGGGGGCGCGGATCAGCCCCAGCATGTT.

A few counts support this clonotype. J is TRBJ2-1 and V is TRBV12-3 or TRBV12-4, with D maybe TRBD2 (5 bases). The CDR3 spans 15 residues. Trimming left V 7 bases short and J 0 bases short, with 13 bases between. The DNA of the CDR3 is TGTGCCAGCATCCGAGGGCAAAGCTCCTACAATGAGCAGTTCTTC. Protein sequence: CASIRGQSSYNEQFF.

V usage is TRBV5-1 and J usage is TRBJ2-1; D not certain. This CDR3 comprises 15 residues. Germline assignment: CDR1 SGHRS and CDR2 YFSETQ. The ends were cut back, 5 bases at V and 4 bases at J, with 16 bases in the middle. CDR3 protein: CASSTTTVSYNEQFF. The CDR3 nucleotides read TGCGCCAGCAGTACGACAACTGTTTCGTACAATGAGCAGTTCTTC.

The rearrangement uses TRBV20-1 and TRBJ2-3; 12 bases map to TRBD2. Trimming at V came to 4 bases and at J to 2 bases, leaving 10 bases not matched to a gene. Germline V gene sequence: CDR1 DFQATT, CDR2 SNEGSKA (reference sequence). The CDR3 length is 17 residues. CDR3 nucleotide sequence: TGCAGTGCTAAATCCGGGACTAGCGGGTCCTACACAGATACGCAGTATTTT. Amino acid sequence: CSAKSGTSGSYTDTQYF.

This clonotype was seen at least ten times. In DNA, the CDR3 is TGTGCCAGCAGTGAACGGCGGACTAATTCACCCCTCCACTTT. It translates to CASSERRTNSPLHF. This chain uses TRBV6-1 with TRBJ1-6; no firm D call. The germline gives CDR1 MNHNS, CDR2 SASEGT. The CDR3 contains 14 residues. V shed 2 bases and J shed 6 bases, with 8 bases lying between them.

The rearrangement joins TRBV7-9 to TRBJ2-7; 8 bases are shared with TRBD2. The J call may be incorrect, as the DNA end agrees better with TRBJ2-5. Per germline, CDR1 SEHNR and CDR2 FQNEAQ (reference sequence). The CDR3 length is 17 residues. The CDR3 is CASSFSTGTRALKTQYF. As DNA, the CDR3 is TGTGCCAGCAGCTTCTCTACCGGGACTAGGGCCCTAAAGACCCAGTACTTC.

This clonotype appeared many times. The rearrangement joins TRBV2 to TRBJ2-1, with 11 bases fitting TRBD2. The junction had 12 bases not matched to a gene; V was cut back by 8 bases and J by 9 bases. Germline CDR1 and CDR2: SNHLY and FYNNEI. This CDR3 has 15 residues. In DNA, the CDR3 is TGTGCCAGCGGCAAACTAGCGGGGGCCCCGGGTGAGCAGTTCTTC. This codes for CASGKLAGAPGEQFF. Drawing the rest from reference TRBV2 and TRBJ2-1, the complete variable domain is EPEVTQTPSHQVTQMGQEVILRCVPISNHLYFYWYRQILGQKVEFLVSFYNNEISEKSEIFDDQFSVERPDGSNFTLKIRSTKLEDSAMYFCASGKLAGAPGEQFFGPGTRLTVL.

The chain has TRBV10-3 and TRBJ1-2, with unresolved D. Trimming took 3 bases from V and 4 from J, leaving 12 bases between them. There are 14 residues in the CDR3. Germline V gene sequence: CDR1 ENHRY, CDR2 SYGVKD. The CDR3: CAISDGVGAYGYTF. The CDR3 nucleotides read TGTGCCATCAGTGATGGGGTTGGCGCCTATGGCTACACCTTC.

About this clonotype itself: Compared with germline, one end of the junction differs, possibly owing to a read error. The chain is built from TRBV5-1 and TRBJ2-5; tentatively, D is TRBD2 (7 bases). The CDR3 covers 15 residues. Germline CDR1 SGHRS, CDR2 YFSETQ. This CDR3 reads CASSLVRGGQETRYF. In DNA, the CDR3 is TGCGCCAGCAGCTTGGTTCGCGGGGGACAAGAGACCCGGTACTTC.

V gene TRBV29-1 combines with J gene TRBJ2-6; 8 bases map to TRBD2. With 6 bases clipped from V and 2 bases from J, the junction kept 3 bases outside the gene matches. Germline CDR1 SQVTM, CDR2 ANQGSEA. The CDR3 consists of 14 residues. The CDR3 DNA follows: TGCAGCGTAAACGGGGGGGCTGGGGCCAACGTCCTGACTTTC. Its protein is CSVNGGAGANVLTF.

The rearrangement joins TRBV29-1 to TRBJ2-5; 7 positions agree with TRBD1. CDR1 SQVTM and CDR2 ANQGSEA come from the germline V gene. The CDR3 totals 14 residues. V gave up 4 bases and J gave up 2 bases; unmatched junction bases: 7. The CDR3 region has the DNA TGCAGCGTTGGCGGAGTCAGGGGGCAAGAGACCCAGTACTTC. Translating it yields CSVGGVRGQETQYF.

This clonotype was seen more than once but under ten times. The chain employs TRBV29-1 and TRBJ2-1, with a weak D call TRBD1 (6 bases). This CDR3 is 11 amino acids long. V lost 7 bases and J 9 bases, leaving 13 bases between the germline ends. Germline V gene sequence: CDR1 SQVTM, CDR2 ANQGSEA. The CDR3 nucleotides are TGCAGCGCTAGGGACAATAGTGAGCAGTTCTTC. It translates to CSARDNSEQFF.

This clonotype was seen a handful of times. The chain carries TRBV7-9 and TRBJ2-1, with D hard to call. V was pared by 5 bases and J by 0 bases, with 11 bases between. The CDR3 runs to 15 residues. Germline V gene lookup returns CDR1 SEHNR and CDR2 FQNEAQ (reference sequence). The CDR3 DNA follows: TGTGCCAGCAGCGCCCTCTCCAGCTCCTACAATGAGCAGTTCTTC. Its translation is CASSALSSSYNEQFF.

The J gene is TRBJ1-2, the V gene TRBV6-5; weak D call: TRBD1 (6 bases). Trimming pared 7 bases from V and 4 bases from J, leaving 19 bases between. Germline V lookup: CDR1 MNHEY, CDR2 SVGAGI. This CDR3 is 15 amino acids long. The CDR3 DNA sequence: TGTGCCAGCACCCGGACAGCCTATACTAGCTATGGCTACACCTTC. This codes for CASTRTAYTSYGYTF.

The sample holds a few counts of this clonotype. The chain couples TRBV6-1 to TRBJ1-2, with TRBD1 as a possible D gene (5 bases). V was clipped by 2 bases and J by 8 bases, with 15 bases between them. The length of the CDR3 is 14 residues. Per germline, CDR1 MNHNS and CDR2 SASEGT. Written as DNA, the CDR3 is TGTGCCAGCAGTGAATCCCCCGGGGGGAGAGGCTACACCTTC. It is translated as CASSESPGGRGYTF.

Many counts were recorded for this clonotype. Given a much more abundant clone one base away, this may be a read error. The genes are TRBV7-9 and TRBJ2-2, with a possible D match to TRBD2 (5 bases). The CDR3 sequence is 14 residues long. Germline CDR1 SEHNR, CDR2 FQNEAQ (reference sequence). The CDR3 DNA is TGTGCCAGCGCCGCAAATCCAAACACCGGGGAGCGGTTTTTT. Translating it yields CASAANPNTGERFF.

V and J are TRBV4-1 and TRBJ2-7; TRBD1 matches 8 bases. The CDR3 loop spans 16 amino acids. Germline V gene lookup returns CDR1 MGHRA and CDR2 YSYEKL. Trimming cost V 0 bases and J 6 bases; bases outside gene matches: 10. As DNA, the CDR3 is TGCGCCAGCAGCCAAGATTCAGGACAGGGAGTTTCCGAGCAGTACTTC. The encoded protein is CASSQDSGQGVSEQYF.